This T cell receptor (beta chain) was recorded in a study of PD-1 blockade in classical Hodgkin lymphoma. Study outcomes and limitations: Complete responders showed a baseline diversity that resembled the diversity of newly diagnosed patients.

Specified time point: cycle 4 day 1 (C4D1), after five to seven weeks of nivolumab. Each of the patients experienced relapse following autologous stem cell transplantation, and their brentuximab vedotin exposure differed. Isolation of CD8+ T cells from thawed PBMCs used magnetic negative selection. Comment on this clone: Antigen specificity is unknown.

Using immunoSEQ multiplex PCR, the repertoire was profiled, and TCRdb retains in-frame clones only, with some absent. This sample has about 21,000 clones; 88% occur once, and the top ten carry 5%. The CDR3 is 19 amino acids. The germline gives CDR1 MDHEN, CDR2 SYDVKM. Losses at the gene ends were 4 bases for V and 7 bases for J; bases not matched to a gene: 20. The sequencing here drew on CD8+ T cells from blood, taken before the fourth cycle of nivolumab. The origin of this receptor is a human donor with classical Hodgkin lymphoma. The chain links TRBV28 to TRBJ2-2, with 8 bases matching TRBD2. CDR3: CASSSYAPLAGSLVGELFF. DNA of the CDR3: TGTGCCAGCAGTTCCTACGCCCCCCTAGCGGGTTCCCTCGTCGGGGAGCTGTTTTTT.